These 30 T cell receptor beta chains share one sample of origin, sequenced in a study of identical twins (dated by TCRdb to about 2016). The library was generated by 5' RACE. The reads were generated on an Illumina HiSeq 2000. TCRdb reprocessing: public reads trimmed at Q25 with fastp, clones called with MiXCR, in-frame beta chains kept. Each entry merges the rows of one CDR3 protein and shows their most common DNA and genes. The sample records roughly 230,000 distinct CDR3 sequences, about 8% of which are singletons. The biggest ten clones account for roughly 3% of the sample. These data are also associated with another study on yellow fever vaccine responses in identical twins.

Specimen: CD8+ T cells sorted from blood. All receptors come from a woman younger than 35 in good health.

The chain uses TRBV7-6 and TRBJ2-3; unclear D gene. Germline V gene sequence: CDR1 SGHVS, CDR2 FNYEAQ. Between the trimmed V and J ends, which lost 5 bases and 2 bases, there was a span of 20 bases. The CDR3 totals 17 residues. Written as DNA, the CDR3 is TGTGCCAGCAGCCTACCCTTGGGCGAGAAGACCACAGATACGCAGTATTTT. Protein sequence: CASSLPLGEKTTDTQYF.

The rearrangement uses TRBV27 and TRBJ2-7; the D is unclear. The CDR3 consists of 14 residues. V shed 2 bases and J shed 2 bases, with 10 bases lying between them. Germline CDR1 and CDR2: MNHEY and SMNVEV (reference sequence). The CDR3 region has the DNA TGTGCCAGCAGTTTACTCGGTACAGCCTACGAGCAGTACTTC. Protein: CASSLLGTAYEQYF.

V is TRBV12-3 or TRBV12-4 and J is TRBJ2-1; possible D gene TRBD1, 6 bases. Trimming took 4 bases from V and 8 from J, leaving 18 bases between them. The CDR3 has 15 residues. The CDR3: CASSYPRTVSDEQFF. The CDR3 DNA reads TGTGCCAGCAGTTACCCCCGGACAGTCTCGGATGAGCAGTTCTTC.

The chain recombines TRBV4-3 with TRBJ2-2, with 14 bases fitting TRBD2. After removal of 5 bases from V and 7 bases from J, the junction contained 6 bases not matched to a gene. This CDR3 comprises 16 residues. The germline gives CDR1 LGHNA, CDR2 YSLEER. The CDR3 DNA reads TGCGCCAGCAGCGTGGGACTAGCGGGAGCTCACGGGGAGCTGTTTTTT. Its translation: CASSVGLAGAHGELFF.

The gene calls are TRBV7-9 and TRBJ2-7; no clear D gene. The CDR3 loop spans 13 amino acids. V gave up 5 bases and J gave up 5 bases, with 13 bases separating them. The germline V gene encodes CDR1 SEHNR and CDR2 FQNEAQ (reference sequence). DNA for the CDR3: TGTGCCAGCAGCGATGGCCCTGCTGACGAGCAGTACTTC. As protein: CASSDGPADEQYF.

The CDR3: CASSQGLADIYNEQFF. In DNA form, the CDR3 reads TGCGCCAGCAGCCAGGGACTAGCGGATATCTACAATGAGCAGTTCTTC. V is TRBV4-1 and J is TRBJ2-1; the match to TRBD2 covers 11 bases. The CDR3 is 16 amino acids. Germline trimming cut 3 bases from V and 3 bases from J; bases unmatched to any gene: 4. Germline V gene sequence: CDR1 MGHRA, CDR2 YSYEKL.

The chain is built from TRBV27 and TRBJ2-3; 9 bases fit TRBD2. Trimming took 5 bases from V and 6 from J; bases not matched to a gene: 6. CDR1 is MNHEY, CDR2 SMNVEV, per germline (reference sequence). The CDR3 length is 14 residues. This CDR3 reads CASSNLAGDDTQYF. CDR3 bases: TGTGCCAGCAGTAATTTAGCGGGGGATGATACGCAGTATTTT.

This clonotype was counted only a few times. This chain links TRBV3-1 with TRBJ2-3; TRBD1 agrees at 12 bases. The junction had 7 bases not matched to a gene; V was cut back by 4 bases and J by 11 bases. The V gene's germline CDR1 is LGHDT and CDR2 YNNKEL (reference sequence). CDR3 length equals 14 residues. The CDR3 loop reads CASSPGTGGYGQYF. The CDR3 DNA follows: TGTGCCAGCAGCCCCGGGACAGGGGGCTATGGGCAGTATTTT.

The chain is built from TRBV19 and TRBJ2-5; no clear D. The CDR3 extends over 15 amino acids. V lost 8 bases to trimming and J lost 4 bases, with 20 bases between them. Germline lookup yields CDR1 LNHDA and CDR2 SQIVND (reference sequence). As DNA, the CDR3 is TGTGCCAGTCCCCCGCGGACCCCCCCCAGAGAGACCCAGTACTTC. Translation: CASPPRTPPRETQYF.

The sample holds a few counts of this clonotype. The CDR3 DNA reads TGTGCCAGCAGTCCACCTCTCCAGGAGCAGTTCTTC. It encodes CASSPPLQEQFF. The V and J genes are TRBV27 and TRBJ2-1, with D uncertain. This CDR3 is built from 12 residues. V shed 5 bases and J shed 10 bases, with 12 bases lying between them. The V gene's germline CDR1 is MNHEY and CDR2 SMNVEV (reference sequence).

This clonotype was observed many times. CDR3 nucleotide sequence: TGCAGCGTTGTGGGTGGGGTGGGGTACGAGCAGTACTTC. This translates into CSVVGGVGYEQYF. V and J are TRBV29-1 and TRBJ2-7, with D hard to call. Trimming took off 4 bases at V and 4 bases at J, with 14 bases between the two ends. CDR1 and CDR2 (germline): SQVTM, ANQGSEA. The CDR3 loop spans 13 amino acids.

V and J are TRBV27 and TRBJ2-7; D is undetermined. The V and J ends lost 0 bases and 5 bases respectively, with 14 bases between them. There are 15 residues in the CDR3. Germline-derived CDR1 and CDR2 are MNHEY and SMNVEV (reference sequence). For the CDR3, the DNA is TGTGCCAGCAGTTTATCCGTCAGGCGAGTCCACGAGCAGTACTTC. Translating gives CASSLSVRRVHEQYF.

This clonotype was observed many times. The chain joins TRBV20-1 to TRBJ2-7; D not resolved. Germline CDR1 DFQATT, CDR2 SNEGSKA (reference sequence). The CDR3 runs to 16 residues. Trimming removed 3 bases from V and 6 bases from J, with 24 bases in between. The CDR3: CSARYSARVFKGEQYF. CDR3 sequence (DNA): TGCAGTGCTAGGTACTCCGCGCGAGTTTTTAAGGGCGAGCAGTACTTC.

CDR3 sequence reads: CASTTGEGQDTDTQYF. The CDR3 nucleotides read TGTGCCAGCACCACCGGGGAGGGACAGGACACAGATACGCAGTATTTT. The chain has TRBV7-9 and TRBJ2-3; weak D call: TRBD1 (8 bases). Deletions cut 7 bases from V and 2 bases from J, with 19 bases between. CDR1 and CDR2 from the germline V gene are SEHNR and FQNEAQ (reference sequence). The CDR3 has 16 residues.

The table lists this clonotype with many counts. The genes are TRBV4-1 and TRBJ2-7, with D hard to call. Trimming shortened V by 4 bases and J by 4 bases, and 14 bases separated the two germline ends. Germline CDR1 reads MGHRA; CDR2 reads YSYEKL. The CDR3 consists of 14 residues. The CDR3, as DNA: TGCGCCAGCAGCCCCCACGGGCAGTTGTACGAGCAGTACTTC. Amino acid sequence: CASSPHGQLYEQYF.

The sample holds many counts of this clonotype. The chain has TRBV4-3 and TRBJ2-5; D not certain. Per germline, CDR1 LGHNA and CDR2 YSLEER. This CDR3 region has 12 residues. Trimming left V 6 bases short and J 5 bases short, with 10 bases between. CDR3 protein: CASSGHEETQYF. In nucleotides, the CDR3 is TGCGCCAGCAGTGGCCACGAGGAGACCCAGTACTTC.

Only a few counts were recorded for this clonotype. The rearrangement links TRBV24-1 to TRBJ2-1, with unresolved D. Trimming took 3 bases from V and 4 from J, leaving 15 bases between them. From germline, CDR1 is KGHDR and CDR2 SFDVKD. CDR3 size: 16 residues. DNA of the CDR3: TGTGCCACCAGTGATCTGAAGAATGCGCCGTACAATGAGCAGTTCTTC. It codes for CATSDLKNAPYNEQFF.

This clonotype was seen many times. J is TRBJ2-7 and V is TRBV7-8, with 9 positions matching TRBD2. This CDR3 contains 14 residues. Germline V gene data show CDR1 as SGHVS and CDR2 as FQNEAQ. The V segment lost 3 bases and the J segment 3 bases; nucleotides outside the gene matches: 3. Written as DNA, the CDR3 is TGTGCCAGCAGCTTGGCTAGCGGGATCTACGAGCAGTACTTC. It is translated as CASSLASGIYEQYF.

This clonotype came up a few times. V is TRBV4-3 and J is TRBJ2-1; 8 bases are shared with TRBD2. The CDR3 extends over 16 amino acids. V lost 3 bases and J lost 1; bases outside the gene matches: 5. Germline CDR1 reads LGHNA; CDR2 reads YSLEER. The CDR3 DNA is TGCGCCAGCAGCCAGACGGCGGGAGGATCCTACAATGAGCAGTTCTTC. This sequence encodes CASSQTAGGSYNEQFF.

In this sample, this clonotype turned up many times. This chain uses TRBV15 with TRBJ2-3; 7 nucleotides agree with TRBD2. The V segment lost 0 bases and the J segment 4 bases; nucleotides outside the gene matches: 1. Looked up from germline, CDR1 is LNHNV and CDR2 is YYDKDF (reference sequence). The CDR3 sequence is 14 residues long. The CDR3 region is CATSRDRGADTQYF. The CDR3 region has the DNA TGTGCCACCAGCAGAGATCGGGGGGCAGATACGCAGTATTTT.

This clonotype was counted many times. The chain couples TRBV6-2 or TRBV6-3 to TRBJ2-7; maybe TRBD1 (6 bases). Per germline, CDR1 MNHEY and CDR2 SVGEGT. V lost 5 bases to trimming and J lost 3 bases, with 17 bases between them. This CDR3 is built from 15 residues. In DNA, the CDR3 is TGTGCCAGCAGTACAAACCGGGACATACACTACGAGCAGTACTTC. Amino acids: CASSTNRDIHYEQYF.

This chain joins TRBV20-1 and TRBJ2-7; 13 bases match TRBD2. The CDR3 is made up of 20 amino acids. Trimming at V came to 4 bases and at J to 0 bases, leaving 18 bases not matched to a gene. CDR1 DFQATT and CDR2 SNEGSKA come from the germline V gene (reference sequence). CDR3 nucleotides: TGCAGTGCTATTCCGGCTTTTACTTTACTAGCGGGGGGGAGCTCCTACGAGCAGTACTTC. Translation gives CSAIPAFTLLAGGSSYEQYF.

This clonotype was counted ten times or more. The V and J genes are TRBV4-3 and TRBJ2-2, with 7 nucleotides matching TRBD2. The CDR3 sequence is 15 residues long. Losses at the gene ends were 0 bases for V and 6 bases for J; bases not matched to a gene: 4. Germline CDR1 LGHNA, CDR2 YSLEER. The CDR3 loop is CASSQDGLAAGELFF. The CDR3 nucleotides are TGCGCCAGCAGCCAAGATGGTCTAGCGGCCGGGGAGCTGTTTTTT.

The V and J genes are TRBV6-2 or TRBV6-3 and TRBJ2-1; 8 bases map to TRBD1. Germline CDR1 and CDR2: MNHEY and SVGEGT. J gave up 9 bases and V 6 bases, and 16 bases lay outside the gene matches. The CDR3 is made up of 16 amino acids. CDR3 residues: CASSPGKDRAYSEQFF. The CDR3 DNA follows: TGTGCCAGCAGCCCAGGGAAGGACAGGGCTTATAGTGAGCAGTTCTTC.

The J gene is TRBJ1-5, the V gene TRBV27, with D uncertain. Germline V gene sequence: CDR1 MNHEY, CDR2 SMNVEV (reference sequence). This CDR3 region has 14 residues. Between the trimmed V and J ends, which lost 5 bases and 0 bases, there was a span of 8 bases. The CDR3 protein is CASSPNYSNQPQHF. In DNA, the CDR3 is TGTGCCAGCAGTCCCAATTATAGCAATCAGCCCCAGCATTTT.

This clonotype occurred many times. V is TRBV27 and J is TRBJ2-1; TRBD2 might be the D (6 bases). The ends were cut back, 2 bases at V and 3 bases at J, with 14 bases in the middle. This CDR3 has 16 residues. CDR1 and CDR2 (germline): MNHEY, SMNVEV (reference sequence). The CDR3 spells CASSLISGGLYNEQFF. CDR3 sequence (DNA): TGTGCCAGCAGTTTAATTAGCGGAGGCCTCTACAATGAGCAGTTCTTC.

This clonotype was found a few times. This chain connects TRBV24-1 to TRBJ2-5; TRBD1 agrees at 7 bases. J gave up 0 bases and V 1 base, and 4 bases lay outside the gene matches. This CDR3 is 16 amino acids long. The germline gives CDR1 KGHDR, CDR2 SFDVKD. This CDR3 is CATSDFPTGHQETQYF. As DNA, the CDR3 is TGTGCCACCAGTGATTTCCCGACAGGGCACCAAGAGACCCAGTACTTC.

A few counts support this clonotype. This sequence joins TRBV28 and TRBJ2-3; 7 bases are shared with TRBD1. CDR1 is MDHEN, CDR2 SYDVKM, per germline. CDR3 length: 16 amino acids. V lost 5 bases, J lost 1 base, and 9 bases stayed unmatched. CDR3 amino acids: CASSEVDRDGTDTQYF. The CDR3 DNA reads TGTGCCAGCAGTGAGGTCGACAGGGATGGCACAGATACGCAGTATTTT.

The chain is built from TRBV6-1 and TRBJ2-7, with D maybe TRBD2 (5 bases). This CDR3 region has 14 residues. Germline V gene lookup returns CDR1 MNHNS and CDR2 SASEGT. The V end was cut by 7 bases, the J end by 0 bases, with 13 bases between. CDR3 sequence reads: CASKPPGSSYEQYF. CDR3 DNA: TGTGCCAGCAAACCCCCTGGGAGCTCCTACGAGCAGTACTTC.

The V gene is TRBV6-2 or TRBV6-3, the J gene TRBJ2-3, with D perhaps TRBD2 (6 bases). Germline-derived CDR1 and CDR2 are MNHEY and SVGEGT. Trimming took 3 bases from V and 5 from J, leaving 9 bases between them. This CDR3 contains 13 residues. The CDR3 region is CASSYPGEDTQYF. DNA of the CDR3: TGTGCCAGCAGTTATCCGGGGGAAGATACGCAGTATTTT.